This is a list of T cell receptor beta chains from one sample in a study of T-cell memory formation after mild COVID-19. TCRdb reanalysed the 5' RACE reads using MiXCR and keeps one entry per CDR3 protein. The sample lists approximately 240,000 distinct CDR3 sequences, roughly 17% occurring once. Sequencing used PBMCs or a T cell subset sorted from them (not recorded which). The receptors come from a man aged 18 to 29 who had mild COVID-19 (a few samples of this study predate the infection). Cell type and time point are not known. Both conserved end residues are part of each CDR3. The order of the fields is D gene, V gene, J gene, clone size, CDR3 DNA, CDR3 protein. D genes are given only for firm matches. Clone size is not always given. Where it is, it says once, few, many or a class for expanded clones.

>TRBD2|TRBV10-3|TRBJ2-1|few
TGTGCCATCAGTGGATCTAGCGGGGGCTACAATGAGCAGTTCTTC
CAISGSSGGYNEQFF
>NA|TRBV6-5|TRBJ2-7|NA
TGTGCCAGCAGTTACTTGGACGAGCAGTACTTC
CASSYLDEQYF
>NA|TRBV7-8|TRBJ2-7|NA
TGTGCCAGCAGTCCCAATGTTTACGAGCAGTACTTC
CASSPNVYEQYF
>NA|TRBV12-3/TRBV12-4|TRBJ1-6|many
TGTGCCAGCAGTTTGAAGTTGGGACCAACCTATAATTCACCCCTCCACTTT
CASSLKLGPTYNSPLHF
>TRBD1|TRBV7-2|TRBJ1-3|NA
TGTGCCAGCAGCTCAGGACAGGGACCCCTCTCTGGAAACACCATATATTTT
CASSSGQGPLSGNTIYF
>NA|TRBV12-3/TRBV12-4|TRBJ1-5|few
TGTGCCAGCAGCCGAGCTAAGGACAATCAGCCCCAGCATTTT
CASSRAKDNQPQHF
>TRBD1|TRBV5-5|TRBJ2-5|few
TGTGCCAGCGCCCAGGACAGGGGTTGGGAGACCCAGTACTTC
CASAQDRGWETQYF
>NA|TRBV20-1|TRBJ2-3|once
TGCAGTCTGACCACAGATACGCAGTATTTT
CSLTTDTQYF
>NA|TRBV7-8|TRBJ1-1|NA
TGTGCCAGCAGCCCCCAAACGTTGGGCACTGAAGCTTTCTTT
CASSPQTLGTEAFF
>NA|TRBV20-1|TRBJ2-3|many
TGCAGTGTCCCGACAGGTGGCACAGATACGCAGTATTTT
CSVPTGGTDTQYF
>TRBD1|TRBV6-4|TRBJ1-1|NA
TGTGCCAGCAGTGACTCGACAGGGGGCCACACTGAAGCTTTCTTT
CASSDSTGGHTEAFF
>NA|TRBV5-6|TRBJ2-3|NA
TGTGCCAGCAGCTTAAGTCTAGCTAGCACAGATACGCAGTATTTT
CASSLSLASTDTQYF
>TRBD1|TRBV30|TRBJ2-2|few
TGTGCCTGGAGTGTCGACAGGGTGGCGTACACCGGGGAGCTGTTTTTT
CAWSVDRVAYTGELFF
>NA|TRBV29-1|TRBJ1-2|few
TGCAGCGTTGAGGTGACCCCTATTTCTGGTTACACCTTC
CSVEVTPISGYTF
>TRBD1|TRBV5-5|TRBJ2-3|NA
TGTGCCAGCAGCACAGGGGTAGGCACAGATACGCAGTATTTT
CASSTGVGTDTQYF
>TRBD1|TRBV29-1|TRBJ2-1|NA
TGCAGCGTTGAAGGTACAGGGGGCAATGAGCAGTTCTTC
CSVEGTGGNEQFF
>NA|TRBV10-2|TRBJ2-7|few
TGCGCCAGCAGTGATGGCAGCCCCTACGAGCAGTACTTC
CASSDGSPYEQYF
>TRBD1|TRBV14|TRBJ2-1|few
TGTGCCAGCAGCCAAGATATTGGGACAGGGGTCTACAATGAGCAGTTCTTC
CASSQDIGTGVYNEQFF
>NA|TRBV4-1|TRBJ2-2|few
TGCGCCAGCAGCCGGGTAGCAAAATACACCGGGGAGCTGTTTTTT
CASSRVAKYTGELFF
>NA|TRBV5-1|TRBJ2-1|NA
TGCGCCAGCAGCGCGACAATTAGGTCCTACAATGAGCAGTTCTTC
CASSATIRSYNEQFF
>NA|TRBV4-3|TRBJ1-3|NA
TGCGCCAGCAGCCAGAAGACCGGGGGGAACACCATATATTTT
CASSQKTGGNTIYF
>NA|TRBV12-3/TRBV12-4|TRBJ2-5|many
TGTGCCAGCACAACCCTCCTGGAGACCCAGTACTTC
CASTTLLETQYF
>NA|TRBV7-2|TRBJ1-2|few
TGTGCCAGCAGCAGACGACAGGTCCCGGGGGCACGCTCTAACTATGGCTACACCTTC
CASSRRQVPGARSNYGYTF